Detailed here is one T cell receptor (beta chain). Isolation of CD8+ and CD4+ T cells was performed negatively, whereas enrichment of TEMRA cells was done by FACS. This sample is part of a study of CD8 T cells in Susac syndrome. Random hexamers served to reverse transcribe about 0.45 to 1 ug RNA. The CDR3 of TCR beta was amplified by immunoSEQ multiplex PCR across 54 Vbeta and 13 Jbeta. Via MiXCR, TCRdb re-called the immunoSEQ multiplex PCR reads, giving one row per CDR3 protein. The data contain approximately 170,000 distinct CDR3 sequences, around 93% of them singletons. The V gene's germline CDR1 is SNHLY and CDR2 FYNNEI. The J segment lost 2 bases and the V segment lost 3 bases, leaving 10 bases of the junction unmatched. The CDR3 is 18 residues long.

What was sequenced was CD4+ T cells from PBMCs. The J gene is TRBJ2-1, the V gene TRBV2, with 10 bases lining up with TRBD2. This sequence originates from a human donor in good health. The CDR3 is CASSEISGGAIAYNEQFF. DNA for the CDR3: TGTGCCAGCAGTGAGATCAGCGGGGGGGCCATCGCCTACAATGAGCAGTTCTTC.